The source of this T cell receptor (beta chain) is a study of T-cell reconstitution after alpha-beta-depleted transplantation in children. Germline-derived CDR1 and CDR2 are SGHTA and FQGNSA. Trimming pared 5 bases from V and 8 bases from J, leaving 12 bases between. The CDR3 runs 12 residues. As it was prepared, the TCRbeta library received unique molecular identifiers. TCRdb re-analysed the PCR reads in MiXCR, keeping a single row per CDR3 protein. The sample consists of 500,000 to 750,000 distinct CDR3 sequences, around 27% of them appearing once. Study results and limitations: Several hundred expanded graft clones reportedly supplied alpha-beta T cells about two months after transplant. Recipient T cells and thymic progenitors that survived were the source of the high TCRbeta diversity seen at day 60 in some patients.

This clonotype turned up a few times. The antigen is unknown. This sample comprised PBMCs, obtained before TCRalphabeta/CD19-depleted stem cell transplant. The rearrangement joins TRBV7-2 to TRBJ1-2; TRBD1 might be the D (5 bases). The TCR sequence derives from a boy younger than two with Wiskott-Aldrich syndrome, due to receive a stem cell transplant. The CDR3, as DNA: TGTGCCAGCAGCCCGGACACGCCAGGCTACACCTTC. Its protein product is CASSPDTPGYTF.